This entry concerns a single T cell receptor (beta chain). Its antigen has not been determined. No base quality information exists; no much larger clone differs at one position. The CDR3 holds 14 amino acids from the cysteine to the phenylalanine. Just CDR3 DNA is preserved here, 42 bases in frame from base 1. Trimming at the junction amounts to 6 bases on V and 8 bases on J, and the germline ends lie 17 bases apart. Based on the germline V gene, the CDR1 and CDR2 sequences are SNHLY and FYNNEI. Library method: 5' RACE. The instrument given in TCRdb is Illumina HiSeq 2000. A universal primer binding site was added through template switching, and the final cDNA carried a unique molecular identifier so that TCR cDNA molecules could be counted accurately. Specific primers in the conserved constant-segment region were used to synthesize first-strand cDNA for the TCR alpha and beta chains. To control for contamination, every cDNA library was double barcoded, receiving both a SMART-Mk sample barcode and Illumina barcodes. Two successive PCR steps introduced TruSeq adapter sequences along with Illumina sample barcodes. TCR alpha and beta cDNA libraries were sequenced on the Illumina HiSeq platform with custom primers. Regarding the original processing steps: Raw reads were processed with MiGEC to extract unique molecular identifiers, and MiXCR was used to determine CDR3 positions. Recombination models were inferred per individual with the repgenHMM and IGoR tools using an EM algorithm. Shared clonotype analysis was performed with the tcR package in R, normalizing sharing by the product of cloneset sizes. To study raw recombination without the effects of thymic and clonal selection, out-of-frame nonproductive sequences were analyzed. TCRdb reworked the public reads: Q25 trimming with fastp, MiXCR clone assembly, productive beta chains retained. Identical CDR3 proteins give one entry, which carries the most common genes and DNA. TCRdb's processing, not the authors' own work, is the source of the V and J calls. A total of 700,000 or so distinct CDR3 sequences appear in this sample, about 9.4% of them only once. The ten largest account for 0.75% to 1% of the sample.

These data belong to a study of identical twins (dated by TCRdb to 2016 to 2017). Concerning the study at large: The study deep-sequenced TCR alpha and beta repertoires from monozygotic twins, unrelated adults of various ages and cord blood to test whether fetal clonotypes persist. To rule out contamination, replicate twin experiments were performed at different times with different library preparation protocols. Summary of the overall study and its limitations: Invariant T cells such as MAIT and iNKT could partly confound zero-insertion analyses, though diverse VJ usage argued against this for most clonotypes. Compared with coincidental sharing between unrelated individuals, an excess of low generation-probability sequences was observed among out-of-frame TCR alpha sequences shared between twins. Fewer insertions were carried by abundant cord blood beta clonotypes, a similar but weaker trend appeared in young adult naive repertoires, and no such trend appeared in memory repertoires. A weaker excess of twin sharing was found in beta out-of-frame sequences because the signal-to-noise ratio was lowered by fewer shared sequences. Recombination models systematically underestimated out-of-frame TCR alpha sharing in monozygotic twins but agreed with sharing between unrelated individuals. Because the same donors could not be followed over many years, the conclusions depended on cross-sectional statistical analysis.

Only healthy Caucasian donors were included. The twin cohort consisted of three pairs of female monozygotic twins, all aged roughly 18 to 30 years. Peripheral blood mononuclear cells were used as the source from which RNA for TCR libraries was isolated. This same sample was also part of a study on yellow fever vaccine responses in identical twins. That second publication adds: According to the authors, the vaccine-induced T cell response in identical twins seemed to be partly convergent and partly specific to each individual. In the study, vaccine-responding T cell clones were precisely tracked in identical twins.

Material: PBMCs. Here the chain combines TRBV2 and TRBJ2-1; TRBD1 is possibly the D segment (5 matching bases). This receptor was taken from a woman aged 18-30 years in good health. The DNA sequence is TGTGCCAGCAGAGGGGTTAGGCCCCTTCATGAGCAGTTCTTC. It translates as CASRGVRPLHEQFF. Full variable domain (CDR3 extended with the reference TRBV2 and TRBJ2-1 proteins): EPEVTQTPSHQVTQMGQEVILRCVPISNHLYFYWYRQILGQKVEFLVSFYNNEISEKSEIFDDQFSVERPDGSNFTLKIRSTKLEDSAMYFCASRGVRPLHEQFFGPGTRLTVL.